This T cell receptor (beta chain) was found in a study of T-cell memory formation after mild COVID-19. General study points: Confirmation of SARS-CoV-2 specificity was lacking for second-wave clones peaking day 37.

Regarding this clonotype: Its target is unknown.

Constant-segment-primed 5'RACE gave TCR alpha and TCR beta cDNA libraries with sample barcodes and UMIs. In TCRdb, the 5' RACE reads were re-called with MiXCR into one record per CDR3 protein. The sample includes about half a million distinct CDR3 sequences, 15% to 20% of them seen just once. The CDR3 spans 12 residues. Germline V lookup: CDR1 DFQATT, CDR2 SNEGSKA (reference sequence). V lost 5 bases, J lost 5 bases, and 10 bases lay in between. This sequence originates from an adult woman who had mild COVID-19 (a few samples of this study predate the infection). Cell type and time point are not known. The genes are TRBV20-1 and TRBJ1-5; TRBD1 might be the D (5 bases). The source material was PBMCs or a T cell subset sorted from them (not recorded which). The CDR3 protein is CSAAEGYQPQHF. CDR3 coding DNA: TGCAGTGCTGCCGAGGGGTATCAGCCCCAGCATTTT.